The present T cell receptor beta chain was sequenced within a study of T cell repertoires in cytomegalovirus infection. Study as a whole: The public TCR beta signatures pointed to both CMV infection and matching HLA type.

Remarks on this clonotype: Its antigen is unknown.

MiXCR, applied by TCRdb to the reads, yields one record per CDR3 protein. This sample yields roughly 320,000 distinct CDR3 sequences, of which over 7.5% are seen a single time; roughly 4% belongs to the top ten. Study-level results: Based on cumulative public TCR beta family frequency, carriers of CMV plus the relevant HLA were identified. In two of eight donors, the top clonotype was HLA-C-restricted CMV-specific.

Looked up from germline, CDR1 is SGHTA and CDR2 is FQGNSA. Trimming cost V 4 bases and J 7 bases, with 14 bases left between them. The CDR3 spans 13 residues. The clonotype originates from a human donor in good health (CMV status not recorded). Some clones in this sample may be carry-over from other donors' samples. Material: PBMCs. The V call is TRBV7-2, the J call TRBJ2-7; D is possibly TRBD1 or TRBD2 (5 bases each). CDR3 sequence reads: CASSSGTPWEQYF. The CDR3, as DNA: TGTGCCAGCAGCTCAGGGACCCCCTGGGAGCAGTACTTC.